This TCR beta chain was documented in a study of blood T cell repertoires in COVID-19. Looking at the study overall: The samples span acute and convalescent COVID-19 from the United States, Italy and Spain. The cDNA or gDNA used as material had been derived from T cells, B-cell-depleted T cells, or PBMCs.

Only a few counts were recorded for this clone. The CDR3 is 15 amino acids. Germline assignment: CDR1 SGHRS and CDR2 YFSETQ. The trim removed 2 bases at V and 4 bases at J, leaving 7 bases unmatched. Original data processing: Nucleated cell counts were estimated from reference gene primer amplification. Libraries were prepared by immunoSEQ multiplex PCR; TCRdb keeps only in-frame clonotypes and omits some of them. V, J and clone size derive from that table, while D and trimming were established from the DNA sequence. This sample has a few hundred thousand clones, with about nine tenths found just once.

What was sequenced was peripheral blood. V is TRBV5-1 and J is TRBJ1-2; 8 bases are shared with TRBD1. The receptor was isolated from a young woman who had recovered from COVID-19. The chain's CDR3 is CASSLRQGAFYGYTF. The DNA for the CDR3 is TGCGCCAGCAGCTTACGGCAGGGGGCATTCTATGGCTACACCTTC.